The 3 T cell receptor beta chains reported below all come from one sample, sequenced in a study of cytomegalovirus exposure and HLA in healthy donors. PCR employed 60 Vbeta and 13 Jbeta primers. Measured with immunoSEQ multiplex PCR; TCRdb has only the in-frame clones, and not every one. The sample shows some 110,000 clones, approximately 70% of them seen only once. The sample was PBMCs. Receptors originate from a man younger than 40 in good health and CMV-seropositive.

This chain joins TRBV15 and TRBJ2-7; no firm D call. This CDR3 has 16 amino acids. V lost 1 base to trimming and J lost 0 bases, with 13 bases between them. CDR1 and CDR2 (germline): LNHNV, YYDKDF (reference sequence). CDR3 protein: CATSRGGHEASYEQYF. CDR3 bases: TGTGCCACCAGCAGAGGTGGCCACGAGGCCTCCTACGAGCAGTACTTC.

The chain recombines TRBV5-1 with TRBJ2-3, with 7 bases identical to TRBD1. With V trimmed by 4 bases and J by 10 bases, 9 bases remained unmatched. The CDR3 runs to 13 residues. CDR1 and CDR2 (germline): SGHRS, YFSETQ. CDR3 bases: TGCGCCAGCAGCGAGCAGGAAGGGGGCCCGCAGTATTTT. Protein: CASSEQEGGPQYF. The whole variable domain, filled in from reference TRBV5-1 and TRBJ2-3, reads KAGVTQTPRYLIKTRGQQVTLSCSPISGHRSVSWYQQTPGQGLQFLFEYFSETQRNKGNFPGRFSGRQFSNSRSEMNVSTLELGDSALYLCASSEQEGGPQYFGPGTRLTVL.

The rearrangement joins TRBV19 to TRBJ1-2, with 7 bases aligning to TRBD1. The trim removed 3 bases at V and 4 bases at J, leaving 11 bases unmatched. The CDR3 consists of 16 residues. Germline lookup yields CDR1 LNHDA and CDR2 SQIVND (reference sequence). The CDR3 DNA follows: TGTGCCAGTAGTATCAAGGCCAGACAGGGAAGCTATGGCTACACCTTC. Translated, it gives CASSIKARQGSYGYTF.